The next 25 T cell receptor beta chains were all read from a single sample in a study of blood T cell repertoires in COVID-19. The protocol was immunoSEQ multiplex PCR, while the TCRdb copy is restricted to in-frame clones and leaves out a portion. There are 300,000 to 450,000 clones in the sample; around nine tenths occur only once, and 1.2% lies in the top ten. Sequencing was done on a sample of PBMCs or T cells enriched from blood (not recorded which). The receptors originated from a woman in her late teens or twenties who had recovered from COVID-19.

The rearrangement joins TRBV5-1 to TRBJ2-2; D is possibly TRBD1 (6 bases). V was trimmed by 2 bases and J by 2 bases, leaving 13 bases between them. CDR3 length: 16 amino acids. CDR1 is SGHRS, CDR2 YFSETQ, per germline. DNA of the CDR3: TGCGCCAGCAGCTTTTTAACAGGGCAAAACACCGGGGAGCTGTTTTTT. It is translated as CASSFLTGQNTGELFF. The variable domain in full, with the rest retrieved from reference TRBV5-1 and TRBJ2-2, is KAGVTQTPRYLIKTRGQQVTLSCSPISGHRSVSWYQQTPGQGLQFLFEYFSETQRNKGNFPGRFSGRQFSNSRSEMNVSTLELGDSALYLCASSFLTGQNTGELFFGEGSRLTVL.

V is TRBV6-6 and J is TRBJ1-4; the match to TRBD1 covers 12 bases. The CDR3 covers 15 residues. Germline values: CDR1 MNHNY, CDR2 SVGAGI (reference sequence). J gave up 8 bases and V 4 bases, and 5 bases lay outside the gene matches. DNA of the CDR3: TGTGCCAGCAGTTTAAAGGGACAGGGGGCGGAAAAACTGTTTTTT. Amino acid sequence: CASSLKGQGAEKLFF.

The chain employs TRBV18 and TRBJ1-1; 7 positions agree with TRBD1. The CDR3 is made up of 14 amino acids. Trimming at V came to 4 bases and at J to 0 bases, leaving 2 bases not matched to a gene. The germline gives CDR1 KGHSH, CDR2 LQKENI. The CDR3 spells CASSLGTVNTEAFF. The CDR3 DNA reads as TGTGCCAGCTCACTAGGGACAGTGAACACTGAAGCTTTCTTT. The variable domain in full, completed from reference TRBV18 and TRBJ1-1, reads NAGVMQNPRHLVRRRGQEARLRCSPMKGHSHVYWYRQLPEEGLKFMVYLQKENIIDESGMPKERFSAEFPKEGPSILRIQQVVRGDSAAYFCASSLGTVNTEAFFGQGTRLTVV.

V and J are TRBV30 and TRBJ2-7; 7 bases map to TRBD2. The CDR3 is 15 amino acids. Germline-derived CDR1 and CDR2 are GTSNPN and SVGIG (reference sequence). V dropped 1 base and J dropped 7; count of bases not matched to a gene: 13. CDR3 protein: CAWSGFGGRVGEQYF. As DNA, the CDR3 is TGTGCCTGGAGTGGATTCGGAGGGAGGGTCGGGGAGCAGTACTTC.

The rearrangement uses TRBV4-3 and TRBJ1-2; 7 bases are shared with TRBD1. After removal of 4 bases from V and 4 bases from J, the junction contained 12 bases not matched to a gene. This CDR3 comprises 16 residues. In germline, CDR1 is LGHNA, CDR2 YSLEER. The CDR3 loop is CASSLGIGQEIYGYTF. As DNA, the CDR3 is TGCGCCAGCAGCCTAGGAATCGGACAGGAGATCTATGGCTACACCTTC.

Comment on this clone: This sample also contains other DNA sequences that code for the same CDR3. This chain's CDR3 is CATSATGGYGYTF. In DNA, the CDR3 is TGTGCCACCAGTGCCACAGGGGGCTATGGCTACACCTTC. The chain combines TRBV24-1 with TRBJ1-2; 8 bases are shared with TRBD1. This CDR3 spans 13 amino acids. CDR1 is KGHDR and CDR2 is SFDVKD in the germline V gene. V trimming: 5 bases; J trimming: 4 bases; junction bases outside the gene matches: 2.

The rearrangement links TRBV11-3 to TRBJ2-1; 15 bases map to TRBD2. This CDR3 spans 17 amino acids. Germline V gives CDR1 SGHNT, CDR2 YENEEA. V lost 5 bases, J lost 8 bases, and 10 bases stayed unmatched. The CDR3 DNA is TGTGCCAGCAGCCCCAGGACTAGCGGGGGGGGAAGCGATGAGCAGTTCTTC. Its protein product is CASSPRTSGGGSDEQFF.

This chain connects TRBV6-5 to TRBJ1-3; the match to TRBD1 covers 7 bases. The ends lost 0 bases at V and 0 bases at J; junction bases unmatched: 2. Germline assignment: CDR1 MNHEY and CDR2 SVGAGI. This CDR3 has 16 residues. The DNA for the CDR3 is TGTGCCAGCAGTTACTCGGGGACAGACTCTGGAAACACCATATATTTT. This gives the protein CASSYSGTDSGNTIYF.

The chain links TRBV28 to TRBJ1-3, with D possibly TRBD1 on 5 matching bases. Deletions cut 6 bases from V and 3 bases from J, with 15 bases between. Germline assignment: CDR1 MDHEN and CDR2 SYDVKM. This CDR3 has 15 residues. CDR3 sequence: CASSSRGIVGNTIYF. CDR3 DNA sequence: TGTGCCAGCAGCTCTAGGGGAATAGTTGGAAACACCATATATTTT. Combining the CDR3 with reference TRBV28 and TRBJ1-3 gives the whole variable domain DVKVTQSSRYLVKRTGEKVFLECVQDMDHENMFWYRQDPGLGLRLIYFSYDVKMKEKGDIPEGYSVSREKKERFSLILESASTNQTSMYLCASSSRGIVGNTIYFGEGSWLTVV.

The chain is built from TRBV5-1 and TRBJ2-3, with D perhaps matching TRBD1 (5 bases). The CDR3 totals 15 residues. From germline, CDR1 is SGHRS and CDR2 YFSETQ. V was cut by 0 bases and J by 1 base, with 9 bases left in between. The CDR3 reads CASSLVQAGTDTQYF. The CDR3 DNA sequence: TGCGCCAGCAGCTTGGTACAGGCCGGCACAGATACGCAGTATTTT.

The chain has TRBV28 and TRBJ2-7, with 14 bases matching TRBD2. CDR3 length equals 17 residues. Germline V gene sequence: CDR1 MDHEN, CDR2 SYDVKM. The V and J ends lost 6 bases and 4 bases, in that order; junction bases with no gene match: 11. The chain's CDR3 is CASRRGTSGGRTYEQYF. DNA for the CDR3: TGTGCCAGCAGGCGGGGGACTAGCGGGGGCAGAACTTACGAGCAGTACTTC.

For the CDR3, the DNA is TGTGCCAGCAGCCAAGAGCGTCAGGGATTTTTCTATGGCTACACCTTC. It is translated as CASSQERQGFFYGYTF. The chain is built from TRBV4-2 and TRBJ1-2; TRBD1 is a possible D gene (5 bases). CDR1 and CDR2 (germline): LGHNA, YNFKEQ. V dropped 0 bases and J dropped 4 bases, with 15 bases sitting between them. The CDR3 runs 16 residues.

This sequence joins TRBV18 and TRBJ1-4; 10 nucleotides line up with TRBD1. The CDR3 covers 19 residues. The ends lost 2 bases at V and 0 bases at J; junction bases unmatched: 9. CDR1 KGHSH and CDR2 LQKENI come from the germline V gene. The CDR3 spells CASSPSGTGVTATNEKLFF. The CDR3 region has the DNA TGTGCCAGCTCACCATCCGGGACAGGGGTAACGGCAACTAATGAAAAACTGTTTTTT.

The chain uses TRBV7-2 and TRBJ1-5; D call uncertain. CDR1 is SGHTA, CDR2 FQGNSA, per germline. The germline V and J ends were trimmed by 4 bases and 0 bases, with 10 bases remaining between them. CDR3 length: 15 amino acids. Here the CDR3 DNA reads TGTGCCAGCAGCTCAGGCCCTTATAGCAATCAGCCCCAGCATTTT. Amino acids: CASSSGPYSNQPQHF.

This rearrangement joins TRBV2 to TRBJ1-5; no firm D call. Per germline, CDR1 SNHLY and CDR2 FYNNEI. The CDR3 runs 15 residues. V was cut by 1 base and J by 3 bases, with 10 bases left in between. In nucleotides, the CDR3 is TGTGCCAGCAGTGAAGATGGTGGACTCAATCAGCCCCAGCATTTT. This codes for CASSEDGGLNQPQHF.

This clone has just a few counts. Here the CDR3 reads CASSVTQGTTEAFF. Written as DNA, the CDR3 is TGTGCCAGCAGCGTAACACAGGGGACCACTGAAGCTTTCTTT. The chain joins TRBV7-2 to TRBJ1-1; 7 positions match TRBD1. The CDR3 has 14 residues. Germline V CDR1 and CDR2: SGHTA, FQGNSA. V lost 5 bases and J lost 4; bases outside the gene matches: 7.

The V call is TRBV5-5, the J call TRBJ2-7; D gene ambiguous. Germline loops: CDR1 SGHKS, CDR2 YYEKEE (reference sequence). The CDR3 extends over 12 amino acids. Trimming pared 2 bases from V and 7 bases from J, leaving 10 bases between. CDR3 sequence: CASSFHEEEQYF. The CDR3 nucleotides are TGTGCCAGCAGCTTCCACGAGGAAGAGCAGTACTTC.

The chain recombines TRBV24-1 with TRBJ2-2, with 9 bases aligning to TRBD1. Germline loops: CDR1 KGHDR, CDR2 SFDVKD. J gave up 1 base and V 3 bases, and 23 bases lay outside the gene matches. The CDR3 sequence is 23 residues long. CDR3 nucleotide sequence: TGTGCCACCAGTGATCTGCAAAAGGGAGCCTTGTGGGGACAGGGCTTGAACACCGGGGAGCTGTTTTTT. This encodes CATSDLQKGALWGQGLNTGELFF.

The chain uses TRBV13 and TRBJ1-1, with TRBD1 matching 10 bases. V lost 6 bases to trimming and J lost 1 base; unmatched junction nucleotides: 11. This CDR3 contains 17 residues. Per germline, CDR1 PRHDT and CDR2 FYEKMQ (reference sequence). CDR3 sequence reads: CASSNRRTGGPNTEAFF. CDR3 coding DNA: TGTGCCAGCAGTAACCGGAGGACAGGGGGGCCGAACACTGAAGCTTTCTTT.

DNA for the CDR3: TGTGCCAGTAGTATACAGGGGGCGCGGGAAAAACTGTTTTTT. It is translated as CASSIQGAREKLFF. The V and J genes are TRBV19 and TRBJ1-4; the match to TRBD1 covers 8 bases. Per the germline V gene, CDR1 is LNHDA and CDR2 is SQIVND (reference sequence). The CDR3 length is 14 residues. The J segment lost 8 bases and the V segment lost 2 bases, leaving 4 bases of the junction unmatched.

CDR3 DNA sequence: TGTGCCAGCAGGCCAGCGGGGGCGAACACCGGGGAGCTGTTTTTT. Its protein is CASRPAGANTGELFF. The rearrangement uses TRBV7-2 and TRBJ2-2; the match to TRBD2 covers 8 bases. The CDR3 runs 15 residues. The V gene end was trimmed by 6 bases and the J gene end by 0 bases; junction bases not matched to a gene: 3. Germline V lookup: CDR1 SGHTA, CDR2 FQGNSA.

The chain uses TRBV13 and TRBJ2-5, with TRBD2 matching 11 bases. This CDR3 has 15 amino acids. J gave up 7 bases and V 3 bases, and 7 bases lay outside the gene matches. In germline, CDR1 is PRHDT, CDR2 FYEKMQ (reference sequence). DNA for the CDR3: TGTGCCAGCAGCTTTGGGACTAGCGGTCCCATGACCCAGTACTTC. Protein sequence: CASSFGTSGPMTQYF.

This chain links TRBV19 with TRBJ1-4; 8 bases fit TRBD1. CDR1 and CDR2 (germline): LNHDA, SQIVND (reference sequence). Trimming at V came to 5 bases and at J to 13 bases, leaving 9 bases not matched to a gene. The CDR3 covers 13 residues. CDR3 sequence reads: CASSPTDRGGLFF. The CDR3 nucleotides are TGTGCCAGTAGTCCCACCGACAGGGGTGGACTGTTTTTT.

The gene calls are TRBV10-3 and TRBJ1-4; weak D call: TRBD1 (6 bases). Per the germline V gene, CDR1 is ENHRY and CDR2 is SYGVKD. V lost 3 bases and J 6 bases, leaving 17 bases between the germline ends. The CDR3 runs 16 residues. The CDR3 loop reads CAISDLLGEGDEKLFF. In DNA form, the CDR3 reads TGTGCCATCAGTGACCTCCTCGGGGAGGGGGATGAAAAACTGTTTTTT.

The J gene is TRBJ1-5, the V gene TRBV19; TRBD1 matches 9 bases. The CDR3 loop spans 16 amino acids. The V and J ends lost 4 bases and 1 base, in that order; junction bases with no gene match: 5. Germline V gene sequence: CDR1 LNHDA, CDR2 SQIVND (reference sequence). CDR3 bases: TGTGCCAGTAGTAAAAGACAGGGGGAAAGCAATCAGCCCCAGCATTTT. Encoded protein: CASSKRQGESNQPQHF.